The 13 T cell receptor beta chains below come from one sample, sequenced in a study of TIL therapy for anti-PD-1-resistant metastatic lung cancer. The time point: pre-treatment sample, taken before nivolumab and TIL therapy. The libraries were made with immunoSEQ v3. Assay used: immunoSEQ multiplex PCR; TCRdb lists only in-frame clones, some missing. This table has under 60,000 clones, 80% to 90% appearing once. The sequenced sample was blood, obtained at baseline. Source of these receptors: a person between 30 and 80 years old with non-small cell lung cancer.

The chain combines TRBV6-2 or TRBV6-3 with TRBJ1-2; D gene unclear. The V end lost 2 bases, the J end lost 4 bases, and 11 bases lay between the germline ends. The germline CDR1 and CDR2 sequences are MNHEY and SVGEGT. This CDR3 spans 14 amino acids. Here the CDR3 reads CASSYSHLSYGYTF. The CDR3 DNA reads TGTGCCAGCAGTTACAGCCACCTTTCCTATGGCTACACCTTC.

This clone was seen a few times. This CDR3 is also generated by other DNA sequences in the sample. The chain employs TRBV6-4 and TRBJ2-3; the match to TRBD1 covers 8 bases. J gave up 4 bases and V 0 bases, and 0 bases lay outside the gene matches. The germline gives CDR1 MRHNA, CDR2 SNTAGT. The length of the CDR3 is 14 residues. The DNA of the CDR3 is TGTGCCAGCAGTGACTCGACAGGGGCAGATACGCAGTATTTT. Translated: CASSDSTGADTQYF.

This chain links TRBV28 with TRBJ2-5; the D is unclear. This CDR3 has 13 amino acids. Per germline, CDR1 MDHEN and CDR2 SYDVKM. Between the trimmed V and J ends, which lost 3 bases and 2 bases, there was a span of 7 bases. CDR3 bases: TGTGCCAGCAGTTTCCCAGCTCAAGAGACCCAGTACTTC. Translating it yields CASSFPAQETQYF.

A few counts support this clone. The chain joins TRBV28 to TRBJ1-2; perhaps TRBD1 as D (6 bases). CDR1 and CDR2 (germline): MDHEN, SYDVKM. Trimming took off 3 bases at V and 7 bases at J, with 18 bases between the two ends. The CDR3 contains 15 residues. The DNA of the CDR3 is TGTGCCAGCAGTTTCCCCGGGTGGACAGAGCGTGGCTACACCTTC. Encoded protein: CASSFPGWTERGYTF.

The chain combines TRBV14 with TRBJ2-1; D may correspond to TRBD1 or TRBD2 (5 bases each). The length of the CDR3 is 16 residues. V lost 0 bases, J lost 3 bases, and 12 bases lay in between. Germline values: CDR1 SGHDN, CDR2 FVKESK. In DNA, the CDR3 is TGTGCCAGCAGCCAAGATGGGGGACGGTTCTACAATGAGCAGTTCTTC. Residues: CASSQDGGRFYNEQFF.

For the CDR3, the DNA is TGTGCCAGCTCACCAAATTCGGCCGGAACTAATGAAAAACTGTTTTTT. Translated: CASSPNSAGTNEKLFF. The chain links TRBV18 to TRBJ1-4; no reliable D call. This CDR3 has 16 residues. V was clipped by 2 bases and J by 1 base, with 11 bases between them. Per the germline V gene, CDR1 is KGHSH and CDR2 is LQKENI.

J is TRBJ2-3 and V is TRBV7-9; the D gene is possibly TRBD1 (6 bases). The germline V and J ends were trimmed by 1 base and 3 bases, with 11 bases remaining between them. The CDR3 length is 15 residues. Germline CDR1 reads SEHNR; CDR2 reads FQNEAQ (reference sequence). CDR3 sequence (DNA): TGTGCCAGCAGCTTAGACAGGGCTCTAACAGATACGCAGTATTTT. Translated: CASSLDRALTDTQYF.

V is TRBV27 and J is TRBJ2-3; TRBD1 might be the D (5 bases). Trimming left V 3 bases short and J 2 bases short, with 12 bases between. Germline CDR1 reads MNHEY; CDR2 reads SMNVEV (reference sequence). CDR3 size: 15 residues. The CDR3 DNA reads TGTGCCAGCAGTTTGACAGCATCTAACACAGATACGCAGTATTTT. Its translation is CASSLTASNTDTQYF.

This chain uses TRBV6-5 with TRBJ1-3, with D possibly TRBD1 on 6 matching bases. The V end lost 6 bases, the J end lost 5 bases, and 17 bases lay between the germline ends. CDR3 length: 15 residues. Per the germline V gene, CDR1 is MNHEY and CDR2 is SVGAGI. The CDR3, as DNA: TGTGCCAGCAGCCGTAATTACAGGGAGAGAAACACCATATATTTT. Protein: CASSRNYRERNTIYF.

V gene TRBV7-9 combines with J gene TRBJ2-7, with TRBD1 as a possible D gene (5 bases). V lost 4 bases, J lost 5 bases, and 6 bases lay in between. Germline V gene sequence: CDR1 SEHNR, CDR2 FQNEAQ (reference sequence). CDR3 size: 11 residues. This chain's CDR3 is CASSSRDEQYF. CDR3 sequence (DNA): TGTGCCAGCAGCTCCAGGGACGAGCAGTACTTC.

Only one count was recorded for this clone. The chain is built from TRBV30 and TRBJ2-1, with TRBD2 matching over 10 bases. Trimming removed 3 bases from V and 10 bases from J; junction bases left unmatched: 9. This CDR3 region has 14 residues. CDR1 is GTSNPN, CDR2 SVGIG, per germline (reference sequence). CDR3 nucleotide sequence: TGTGCCTGGAGAGCGGGGGGGTTAAAGGAGGAGCAGTTCTTC. Translation: CAWRAGGLKEEQFF. The full variable domain, its missing parts supplied by reference TRBV30 and TRBJ2-1, is SQTIHQWPATLVQPVGSPLSLECTVEGTSNPNLYWYRQAAGRGLQLLFYSVGIGQISSEVPQNLSASRPQDRQFILSSKKLLLSDSGFYLCAWRAGGLKEEQFFGPGTRLTVL.

This clone has a single count. The CDR3 nucleotides are TGTGCCAGCAGCCAAACGGGGGGATATAATGAAAAACTGTTTTTT. It translates to CASSQTGGYNEKLFF. The chain has TRBV5-5 and TRBJ1-4; perhaps TRBD1 as D (5 bases). The CDR3 contains 15 residues. Germline assignment: CDR1 SGHKS and CDR2 YYEKEE (reference sequence). V lost 4 bases to trimming and J lost 4 bases, with 14 bases between them.

V is TRBV4-3 and J is TRBJ2-7, with a possible D match to TRBD2 (7 bases). The V gene's germline CDR1 is LGHNA and CDR2 YSLEER. The CDR3 has 17 residues. Deletions cut 0 bases from V and 0 bases from J, with 15 bases between. CDR3 DNA: TGCGCCAGCAGCCAAGAAAGGTGGCGGGGGCACTCCTACGAGCAGTACTTC. Protein: CASSQERWRGHSYEQYF.